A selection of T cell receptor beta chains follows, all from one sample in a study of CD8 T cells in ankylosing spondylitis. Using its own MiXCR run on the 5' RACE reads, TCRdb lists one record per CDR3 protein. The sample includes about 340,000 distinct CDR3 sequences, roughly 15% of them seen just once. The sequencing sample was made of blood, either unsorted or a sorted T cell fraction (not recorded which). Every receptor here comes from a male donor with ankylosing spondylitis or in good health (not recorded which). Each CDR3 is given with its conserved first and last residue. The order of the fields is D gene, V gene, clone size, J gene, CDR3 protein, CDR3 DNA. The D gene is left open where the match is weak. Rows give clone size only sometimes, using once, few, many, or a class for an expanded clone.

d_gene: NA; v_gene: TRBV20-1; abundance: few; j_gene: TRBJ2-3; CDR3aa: CSAREFRVNTDTQYF; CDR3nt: TGCAGTGCTAGAGAATTTCGGGTCAACACAGATACGCAGTATTTT
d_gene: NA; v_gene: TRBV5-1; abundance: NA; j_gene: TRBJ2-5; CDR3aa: CASSLAARETQYF; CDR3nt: TGCGCCAGCAGCTTGGCGGCCAGGGAGACCCAGTACTTC
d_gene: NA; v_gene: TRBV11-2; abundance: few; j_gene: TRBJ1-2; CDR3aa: CASTLAEVAASYGYTF; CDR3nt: TGTGCCAGCACCCTAGCAGAAGTGGCAGCGAGCTATGGCTACACCTTC
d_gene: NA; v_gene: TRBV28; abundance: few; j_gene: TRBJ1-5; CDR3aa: CASTTGLLPNNQPQHF; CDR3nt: TGTGCCAGCACCACCGGGCTCCTACCAAATAATCAGCCCCAGCATTTT
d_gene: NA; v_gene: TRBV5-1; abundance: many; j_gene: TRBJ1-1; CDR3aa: CASSLVGAFTEAFF; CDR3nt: TGCGCCAGCAGCTTGGTTGGGGCGTTCACTGAAGCTTTCTTT
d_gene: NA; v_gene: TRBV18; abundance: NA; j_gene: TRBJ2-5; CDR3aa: CASSPLTAFQETQYF; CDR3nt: TGTGCCAGCTCACCACTGACAGCTTTTCAAGAGACCCAGTACTTC
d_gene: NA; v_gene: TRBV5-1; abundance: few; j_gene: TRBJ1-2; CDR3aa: CASSLPGIDYGYTF; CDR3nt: TGCGCCAGCAGCCTTCCAGGAATTGACTATGGCTACACCTTC
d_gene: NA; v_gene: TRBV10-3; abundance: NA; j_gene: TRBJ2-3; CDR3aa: CAISTGRADTQYF; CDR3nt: TGTGCCATCAGCACAGGGAGGGCAGATACGCAGTATTTT
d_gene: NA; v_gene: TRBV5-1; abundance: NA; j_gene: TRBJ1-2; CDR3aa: CASSLGSTGPNYGYTF; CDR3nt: TGCGCCAGCAGCTTGGGATCGACAGGCCCTAACTATGGCTACACCTTC
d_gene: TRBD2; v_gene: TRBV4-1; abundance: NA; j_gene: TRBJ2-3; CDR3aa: CASSQERGTRNPQDTQYF; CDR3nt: TGCGCCAGCAGCCAAGAACGGGGGACTAGAAACCCTCAAGATACGCAGTATTTT
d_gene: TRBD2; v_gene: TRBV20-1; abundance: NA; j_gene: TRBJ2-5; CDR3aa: CSARDGLAGGYQETQYF; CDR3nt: TGCAGTGCTAGAGACGGACTAGCGGGGGGGTACCAAGAGACCCAGTACTTC
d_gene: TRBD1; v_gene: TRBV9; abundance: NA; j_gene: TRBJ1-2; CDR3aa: CASSTITGARGYTF; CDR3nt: TGTGCCAGCAGCACGATAACAGGGGCCCGTGGCTACACCTTC
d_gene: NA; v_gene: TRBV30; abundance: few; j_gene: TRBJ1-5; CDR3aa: CAWSLTGNQPQHF; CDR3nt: TGTGCCTGGAGTCTAACAGGTAATCAGCCCCAGCATTTT
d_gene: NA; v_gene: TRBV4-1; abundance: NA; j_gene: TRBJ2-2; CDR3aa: CASSPWADGGELFF; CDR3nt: TGCGCCAGCAGCCCGTGGGCAGACGGCGGGGAGCTGTTTTTT
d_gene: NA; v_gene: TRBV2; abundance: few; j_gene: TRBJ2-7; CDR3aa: CASSERPGYYEQYF; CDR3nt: TGTGCCAGCAGTGAACGCCCGGGATACTACGAGCAGTACTTC
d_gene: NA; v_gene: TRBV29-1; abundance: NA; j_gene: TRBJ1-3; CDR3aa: CSVMSGSFSGNTIYF; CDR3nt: TGCAGCGTTATGTCGGGATCGTTCTCTGGAAACACCATATATTTT
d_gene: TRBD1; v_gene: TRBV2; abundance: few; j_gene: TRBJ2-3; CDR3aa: CALGGQGSDTQYF; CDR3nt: TGTGCCCTAGGCGGACAGGGGTCAGATACGCAGTATTTT
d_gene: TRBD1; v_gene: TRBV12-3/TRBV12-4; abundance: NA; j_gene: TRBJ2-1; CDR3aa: CASSALTGGEQFF; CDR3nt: TGTGCCAGCAGTGCCTTGACAGGGGGTGAGCAGTTCTTC
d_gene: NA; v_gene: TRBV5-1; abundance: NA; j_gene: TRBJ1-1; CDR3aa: CASSLEGGLNTEAFF; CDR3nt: TGCGCCAGCAGCTTGGAGGGTGGGCTGAACACTGAAGCTTTCTTT
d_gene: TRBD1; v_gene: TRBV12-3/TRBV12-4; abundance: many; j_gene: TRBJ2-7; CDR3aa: CASSKTGGEQYF; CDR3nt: TGTGCCAGCAGCAAAACAGGGGGCGAGCAGTACTTC
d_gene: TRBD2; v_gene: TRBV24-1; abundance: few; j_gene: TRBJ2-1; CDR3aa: CATSDPSGGADEQFF; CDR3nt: TGTGCCACCAGTGATCCTAGCGGGGGGGCAGATGAGCAGTTCTTC
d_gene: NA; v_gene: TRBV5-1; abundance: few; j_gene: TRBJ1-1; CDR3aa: CASSSGQHAEAFF; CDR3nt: TGCGCCAGCAGCTCGGGCCAACACGCTGAAGCTTTCTTT
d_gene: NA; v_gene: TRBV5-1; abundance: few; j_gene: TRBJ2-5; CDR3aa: CASSLQEETQYF; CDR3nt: TGCGCCAGCAGCCTGCAGGAGGAGACCCAGTACTTC
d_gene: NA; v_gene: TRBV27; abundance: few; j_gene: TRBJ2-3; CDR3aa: CASSQSRTPGTDTQYF; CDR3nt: TGTGCCAGCAGTCAATCCCGGACCCCGGGCACAGATACGCAGTATTTT
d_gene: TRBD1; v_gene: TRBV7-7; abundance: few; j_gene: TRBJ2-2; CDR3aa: CASSLDNRGGTGELFF; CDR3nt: TGTGCCAGCAGCTTAGATAACAGGGGCGGCACCGGGGAGCTGTTTTTT
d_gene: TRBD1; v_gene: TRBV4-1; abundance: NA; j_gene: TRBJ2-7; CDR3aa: CASSQRTGGSYEQYF; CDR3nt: TGCGCCAGCAGCCAACGGACAGGGGGGTCCTACGAGCAGTACTTC
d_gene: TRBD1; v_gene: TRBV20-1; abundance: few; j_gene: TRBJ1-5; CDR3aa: CSARPTGGEQPQHF; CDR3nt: TGCAGTGCTAGACCTACAGGGGGCGAACAGCCCCAGCATTTT